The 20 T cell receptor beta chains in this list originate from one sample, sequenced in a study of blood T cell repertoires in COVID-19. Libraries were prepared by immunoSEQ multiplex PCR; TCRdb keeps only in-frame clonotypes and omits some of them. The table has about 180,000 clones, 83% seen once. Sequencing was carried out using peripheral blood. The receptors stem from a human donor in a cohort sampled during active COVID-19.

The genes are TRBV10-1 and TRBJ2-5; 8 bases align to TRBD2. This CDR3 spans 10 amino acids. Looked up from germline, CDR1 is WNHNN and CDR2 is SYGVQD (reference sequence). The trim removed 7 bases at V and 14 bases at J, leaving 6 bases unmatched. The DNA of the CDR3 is TGCGCCAGCACCCGGACTAGCTCCTACTTC. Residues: CASTRTSSYF.

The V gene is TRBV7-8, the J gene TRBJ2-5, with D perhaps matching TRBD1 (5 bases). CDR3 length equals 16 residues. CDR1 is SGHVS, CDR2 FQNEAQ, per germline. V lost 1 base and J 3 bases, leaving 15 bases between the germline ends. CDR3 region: CASSLGILGREETQYF. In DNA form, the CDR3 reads TGTGCCAGCAGCTTAGGAATATTGGGCAGGGAAGAGACCCAGTACTTC.

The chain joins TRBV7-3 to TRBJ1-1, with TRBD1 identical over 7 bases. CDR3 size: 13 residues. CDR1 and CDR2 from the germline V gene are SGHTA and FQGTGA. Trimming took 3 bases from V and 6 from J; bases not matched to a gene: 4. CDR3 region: CASSFTGVAEAFF. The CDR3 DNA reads TGTGCCAGCAGCTTTACAGGGGTCGCTGAAGCTTTCTTT.

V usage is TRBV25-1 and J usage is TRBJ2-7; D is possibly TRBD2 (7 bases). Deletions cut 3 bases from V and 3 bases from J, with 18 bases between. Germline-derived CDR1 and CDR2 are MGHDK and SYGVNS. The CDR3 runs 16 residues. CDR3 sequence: CASSDGGAGKSYEQYF. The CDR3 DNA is TGTGCCAGCAGTGATGGGGGGGCAGGGAAGAGCTACGAGCAGTACTTC.

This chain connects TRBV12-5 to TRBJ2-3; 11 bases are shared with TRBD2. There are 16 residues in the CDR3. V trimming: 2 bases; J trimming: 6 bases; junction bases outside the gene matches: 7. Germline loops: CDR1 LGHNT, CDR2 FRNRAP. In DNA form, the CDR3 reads TGTGCTAGTGGTTTGTTCACTAGCGGGAGAGGGGATACGCAGTATTTT. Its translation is CASGLFTSGRGDTQYF.

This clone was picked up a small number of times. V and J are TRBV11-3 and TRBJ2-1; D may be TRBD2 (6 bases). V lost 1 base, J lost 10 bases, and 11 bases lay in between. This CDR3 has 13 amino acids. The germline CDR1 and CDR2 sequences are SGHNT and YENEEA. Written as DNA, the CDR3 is TGTGCCAGCAGCTTAGGCGGGATCGGGGAGCAGTTCTTC. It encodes CASSLGGIGEQFF.

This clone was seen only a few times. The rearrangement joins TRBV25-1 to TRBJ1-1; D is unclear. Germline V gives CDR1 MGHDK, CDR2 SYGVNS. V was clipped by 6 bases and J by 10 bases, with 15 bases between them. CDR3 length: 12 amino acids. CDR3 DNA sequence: TGTGCCAGCAGCCAGACCCCTGGAGGAGCTTTCTTT. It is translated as CASSQTPGGAFF.

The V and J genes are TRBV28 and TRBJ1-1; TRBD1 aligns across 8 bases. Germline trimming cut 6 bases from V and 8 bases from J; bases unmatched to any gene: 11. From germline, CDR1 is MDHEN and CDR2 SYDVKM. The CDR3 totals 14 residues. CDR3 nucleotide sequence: TGTGCCAGCAGCTCCCGAGGGACAGGCCTAGAAGCTTTCTTT. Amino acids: CASSSRGTGLEAFF.

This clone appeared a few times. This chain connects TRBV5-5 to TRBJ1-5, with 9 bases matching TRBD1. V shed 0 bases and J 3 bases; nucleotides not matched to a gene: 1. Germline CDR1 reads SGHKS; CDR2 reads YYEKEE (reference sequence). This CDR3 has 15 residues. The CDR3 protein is CASSLGTGVNQPQHF. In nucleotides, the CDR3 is TGTGCCAGCAGCTTGGGGACAGGGGTCAATCAGCCCCAGCATTTT.

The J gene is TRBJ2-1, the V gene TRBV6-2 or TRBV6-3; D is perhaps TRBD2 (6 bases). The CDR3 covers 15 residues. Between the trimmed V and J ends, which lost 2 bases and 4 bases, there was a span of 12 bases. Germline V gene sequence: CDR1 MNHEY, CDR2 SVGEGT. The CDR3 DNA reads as TGTGCCAGCAGTTACAAGGCTGCGGGGTACAATGAGCAGTTCTTC. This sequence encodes CASSYKAAGYNEQFF.

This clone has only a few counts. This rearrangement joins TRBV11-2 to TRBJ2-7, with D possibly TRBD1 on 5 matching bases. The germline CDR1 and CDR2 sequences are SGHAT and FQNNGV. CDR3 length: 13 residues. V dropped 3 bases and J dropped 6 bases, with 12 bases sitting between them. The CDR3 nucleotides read TGTGCCAGCAGCTTTTCAGGGAACGGCGAGCAGTACTTC. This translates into CASSFSGNGEQYF.

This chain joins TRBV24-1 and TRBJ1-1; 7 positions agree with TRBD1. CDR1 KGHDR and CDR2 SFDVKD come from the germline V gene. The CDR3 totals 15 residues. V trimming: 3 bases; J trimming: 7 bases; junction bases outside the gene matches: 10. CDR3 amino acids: CATSDPARGNNEAFF. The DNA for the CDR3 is TGTGCCACCAGTGATCCGGCCAGGGGGAATAATGAAGCTTTCTTT.

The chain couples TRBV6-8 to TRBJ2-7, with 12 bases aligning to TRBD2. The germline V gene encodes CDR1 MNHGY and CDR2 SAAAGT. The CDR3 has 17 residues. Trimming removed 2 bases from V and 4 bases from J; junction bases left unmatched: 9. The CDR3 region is CASSYATSGGAKYEQYF. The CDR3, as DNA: TGTGCCAGCAGTTACGCGACTAGCGGGGGCGCAAAATACGAGCAGTACTTC.

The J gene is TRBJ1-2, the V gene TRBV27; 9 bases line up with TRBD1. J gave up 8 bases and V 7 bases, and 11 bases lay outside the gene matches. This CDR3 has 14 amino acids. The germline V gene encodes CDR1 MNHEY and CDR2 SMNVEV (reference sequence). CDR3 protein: CASTPGQGIRGYTF. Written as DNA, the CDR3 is TGTGCCAGCACCCCGGGACAGGGAATTCGGGGCTACACCTTC.

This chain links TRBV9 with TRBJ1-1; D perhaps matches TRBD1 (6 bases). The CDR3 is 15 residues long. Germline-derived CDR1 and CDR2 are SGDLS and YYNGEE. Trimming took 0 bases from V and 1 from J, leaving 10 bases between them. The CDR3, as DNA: TGTGCCAGCAGCGTAGGAACAGGGCGGAACACTGAAGCTTTCTTT. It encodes CASSVGTGRNTEAFF.

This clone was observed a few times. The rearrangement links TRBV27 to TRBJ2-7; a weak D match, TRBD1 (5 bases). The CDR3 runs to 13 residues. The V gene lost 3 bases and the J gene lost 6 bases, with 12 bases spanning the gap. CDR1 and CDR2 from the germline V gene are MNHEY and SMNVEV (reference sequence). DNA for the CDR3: TGTGCCAGCAGTTTCGCTCCTAGGGGCGAGCAGTACTTC. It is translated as CASSFAPRGEQYF.

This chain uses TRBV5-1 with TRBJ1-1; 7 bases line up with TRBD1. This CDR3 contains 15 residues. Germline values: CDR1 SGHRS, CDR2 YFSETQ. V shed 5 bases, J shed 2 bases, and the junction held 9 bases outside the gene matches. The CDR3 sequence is CASRYRQGGNTEAFF. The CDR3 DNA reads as TGCGCCAGCAGGTATAGACAGGGTGGAAACACTGAAGCTTTCTTT.

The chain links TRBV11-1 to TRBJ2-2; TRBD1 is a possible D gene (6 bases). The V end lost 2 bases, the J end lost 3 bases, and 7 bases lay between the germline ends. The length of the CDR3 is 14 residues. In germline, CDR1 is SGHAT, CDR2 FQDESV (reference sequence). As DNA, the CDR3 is TGTGCCAGCAGCTTAAGGGGGTACACCGGGGAGCTGTTTTTT. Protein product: CASSLRGYTGELFF.

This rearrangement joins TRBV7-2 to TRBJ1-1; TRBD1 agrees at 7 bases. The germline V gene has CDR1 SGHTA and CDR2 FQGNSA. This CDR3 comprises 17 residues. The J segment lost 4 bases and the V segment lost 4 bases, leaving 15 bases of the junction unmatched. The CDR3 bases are TGTGCCAGCAGCTCAGACAGGGTGGCGTTTGAAGGCACTGAAGCTTTCTTT. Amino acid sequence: CASSSDRVAFEGTEAFF.

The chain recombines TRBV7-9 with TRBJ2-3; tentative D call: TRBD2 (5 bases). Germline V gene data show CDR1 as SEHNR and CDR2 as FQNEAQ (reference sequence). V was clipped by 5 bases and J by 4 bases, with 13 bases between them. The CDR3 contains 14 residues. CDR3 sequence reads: CASSPAERADTQYF. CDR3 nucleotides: TGTGCCAGCAGCCCGGCGGAGAGGGCAGATACGCAGTATTTT.